This is a list of T cell receptor beta chains from one sample in a study of OX40 agonist ivuxolimab in advanced cancers. Clones were sequenced by immunoSEQ multiplex PCR, and TCRdb holds only the in-frame ones, with some missing. The data show 42,000 or so clones, around 87% seen once. Sequenced here: CD4+ or CD8+ T cells sorted from blood, sampled in a trial of the OX40 agonist ivuxolimab. The receptors shown here come from an adult with an advanced solid tumor such as melanoma, head and neck, liver or kidney cancer. Each CDR3 is given with its conserved first and last residue. A D gene is named only where the DNA matches it firmly. Size is stated for part of the rows, as once, few or many counts, or as a class when the clone is expanded.

>TRBJ2-3|TRBV27|TRBD2|.
CASSLWAGGPDTQYF
TGTGCCAGCAGCCTATGGGCGGGAGGGCCAGATACGCAGTATTTT
>TRBJ2-1|TRBV13|.|.
CASSLVGTGQFF
TGTGCCAGCAGCTTAGTCGGGACGGGGCAGTTCTTC
>TRBJ1-1|TRBV7-9|.|.
CASSLGGLGTEAFF
TGTGCCAGCAGCTTAGGCGGCCTGGGCACTGAAGCTTTCTTT
>TRBJ1-2|TRBV19|.|.
CASSSSDSFYGYTF
TGTGCCAGTAGTTCCTCCGACAGCTTCTATGGCTACACCTTC
>TRBJ2-7|TRBV6-1|.|once
CASSEQLEQYF
TGTGCCAGCAGTGAACAACTGGAGCAGTACTTC
>TRBJ2-5|TRBV4-1|TRBD1|few
CASSPTGGSGETQYF
TGCGCCAGCAGCCCCACAGGGGGCTCGGGGGAGACCCAGTACTTC
>TRBJ2-6|TRBV4-1|.|.
CASSQGTLRGANVLTF
TGCGCCAGCAGCCAAGGGACCTTACGTGGGGCCAACGTCCTGACTTTC
>TRBJ1-2|TRBV7-9|.|.
CASSQNREYGYTF
TGTGCCAGCAGCCAGAACAGGGAGTATGGCTACACCTTC
>TRBJ1-2|TRBV9|TRBD1|.
CASSVGQSEVYGYTF
TGTGCCAGCAGCGTGGGACAGAGCGAAGTCTATGGCTACACCTTC
>TRBJ2-1|TRBV4-2|TRBD1|.
CASSQLDRSEQFF
TGTGCCAGCAGCCAATTGGACAGGTCTGAGCAGTTCTTC
>TRBJ2-3|TRBV7-8|TRBD1|.
CASSSIQGAQTDTQYF
TGTGCCAGCAGCTCCATACAGGGGGCGCAAACAGATACGCAGTATTTT
>TRBJ2-1|TRBV7-3|.|.
CASSPQPSYNEQFF
TGTGCCAGCAGCCCCCAACCGTCCTACAATGAGCAGTTCTTC
>TRBJ1-1|TRBV11-2|.|.
CASSLTVNTEAFF
TGTGCCAGCAGCCTGACTGTGAACACTGAAGCTTTCTTT
>TRBJ2-2|TRBV6-1|TRBD2|.
CASSDPRGGRRTGELFF
TGTGCCAGCAGTGACCCCCGCGGGGGGAGGAGGACCGGGGAGCTGTTTTTT
>TRBJ1-4|TRBV15|.|.
CATSRVQVPEKLFF
TGTGCCACCAGCAGAGTTCAGGTCCCTGAAAAACTGTTTTTT
>TRBJ2-7|TRBV6-5|.|once
CASSYSPESYEQYF
TGTGCCAGCAGTTACTCTCCGGAGTCCTACGAGCAGTACTTC
>TRBJ2-7|TRBV28|.|once
CASSVTSRYEQYF
TGTGCCAGCAGTGTTACGAGTCGATACGAGCAGTACTTC
>TRBJ2-7|TRBV28|.|.
CASSLAGGDEQYF
TGTGCCAGCAGCCTCGCGGGTGGAGACGAGCAGTACTTC
>TRBJ1-2|TRBV5-4|.|.
CASSSPTGTNYGYTF
TGTGCCAGCAGCTCACCGACAGGAACAAACTATGGCTACACCTTC
>TRBJ2-1|TRBV9|.|medium-sized
CASSVVATGYNEQFF
TGTGCCAGCAGCGTAGTGGCCACCGGCTACAATGAGCAGTTCTTC
>TRBJ2-1|TRBV7-9|.|.
CASSDLGTVNNEQFF
TGTGCCAGCAGCGACCTCGGGACGGTAAACAATGAGCAGTTCTTC
>TRBJ2-1|TRBV6-1|TRBD1|.
CASNGQGAGNEQFF
TGTGCCAGCAACGGACAGGGGGCAGGGAATGAGCAGTTCTTC
>TRBJ2-3|TRBV7-2|TRBD1|.
CASTRTGGTDTQYF
TGTGCCAGCACCCGGACAGGGGGCACAGATACGCAGTATTTT
>TRBJ2-2|TRBV14|.|.
CASSQRLLLTENTGELFF
TGTGCCAGCAGCCAAAGACTACTTTTGACAGAGAACACCGGGGAGCTGTTTTTT
>TRBJ2-7|TRBV14|TRBD2|.
CASSQEGPAGASSYEQYF
TGTGCCAGCAGCCAAGAGGGGCCAGCGGGGGCTTCGTCTTACGAGCAGTACTTC
>TRBJ1-1|TRBV5-5|.|.
CASSARWTEAFF
TGTGCCAGCAGCGCGCGTTGGACTGAAGCTTTCTTT